These 27 T cell receptor beta chains share one sample of origin, sequenced in a study of Ad26.COV2.S vaccination and SARS-CoV-2 variants. The method was immunoSEQ multiplex PCR; TCRdb's version includes in-frame clones alone and lacks a portion of them. The sample gives about 440,000 clones, 87% of which show up once; around 13% is in the top ten. The treatment is: approximately 18 received Ad26.COV2.S at low or high dose, single or two shots; 5 received placebo; per-sample allocation not given. Each sample was drawn 63 days after the first injection (of vaccine or placebo). The input for sequencing was peripheral blood, taken in a trial of Ad26.COV2.S vaccine versus placebo. Every receptor here comes from a person aged 18-65 years who received the Ad26.COV2.S COVID-19 vaccine or a placebo.

On this clone itself: The identical CDR3 is also encoded by other nucleotide sequences in the sample. The chain combines TRBV14 with TRBJ2-7, with TRBD1 identical over 10 bases. V dropped 1 base and J dropped 2; count of bases not matched to a gene: 5. This CDR3 has 16 amino acids. CDR1 is SGHDN, CDR2 FVKESK, per germline. CDR3 residues: CASSQAKGQGPYEQYF. The DNA of the CDR3 is TGTGCCAGCAGCCAAGCGAAGGGACAGGGGCCCTACGAGCAGTACTTC.

The rearrangement uses TRBV7-3 and TRBJ2-3; D might be TRBD1 (5 bases). The CDR3 consists of 13 residues. The V end lost 5 bases, the J end lost 3 bases, and 9 bases lay between the germline ends. Germline lookup yields CDR1 SGHTA and CDR2 FQGTGA. CDR3 sequence: CASSVRETDTQYF. In nucleotides, the CDR3 is TGTGCCAGCAGCGTCAGGGAAACAGATACGCAGTATTTT.

This clone appeared a single time. This chain connects TRBV9 to TRBJ1-3; weak D call: TRBD1 (6 bases). Germline values: CDR1 SGDLS, CDR2 YYNGEE. Trimming pared 0 bases from V and 4 bases from J, leaving 14 bases between. CDR3 length: 16 amino acids. For the CDR3, the DNA is TGTGCCAGCAGCGTAGAGCTAAGAGGACAGGGAAACACCATATATTTT. Translating gives CASSVELRGQGNTIYF.

This clone was seen only a few times. This chain links TRBV4-2 with TRBJ2-7, with TRBD2 identical over 7 bases. The CDR3 covers 18 residues. Germline V gene sequence: CDR1 LGHNA, CDR2 YNFKEQ. V dropped 0 bases and J dropped 6; count of bases not matched to a gene: 17. This CDR3 reads CASSQDASFAGVMGEQYF. As DNA, the CDR3 is TGTGCCAGCAGCCAAGACGCTAGCTTCGCGGGAGTGATGGGCGAGCAGTACTTC.

The chain combines TRBV4-1 with TRBJ2-1, with TRBD2 identical over 11 bases. The CDR3 covers 18 residues. Germline V gene data show CDR1 as MGHRA and CDR2 as YSYEKL. J gave up 2 bases and V 1 base, and 7 bases lay outside the gene matches. The CDR3 bases are TGCGCCAGCAGCCAAGGCCCGACTAGCGGGATCCCCTACAATGAGCAGTTCTTC. It codes for CASSQGPTSGIPYNEQFF.

Regarding this clone: This CDR3 is also generated by other DNA sequences in the sample. This chain joins TRBV3-1 (or the pseudogene TRBV3-2) and TRBJ2-2, with 10 bases lining up with TRBD1. This CDR3 spans 14 amino acids. In germline, CDR1 is LGHDT, CDR2 YNNKEL (reference sequence). J was trimmed by 4 bases and V by 6 bases; bases with no gene match: 2. Here the CDR3 DNA reads TGTGCCAGCAGTCGGACAGGGGGCACCGGGGAGCTGTTTTTT. Translating it yields CASSRTGGTGELFF.

The chain couples TRBV28 to TRBJ2-6, with 8 bases aligning to TRBD1. Trimming removed 7 bases from V and 2 bases from J; junction bases left unmatched: 4. The CDR3 covers 15 residues. Germline V gene sequence: CDR1 MDHEN, CDR2 SYDVKM. The CDR3 reads CASNLQGAGANVLTF. CDR3 coding DNA: TGTGCCAGCAATCTACAGGGGGCTGGGGCCAACGTCCTGACTTTC.

The CDR3 bases are TGTGCCATCAGAGACCAAGAGACCCAGTACTTC. It yields the protein CAIRDQETQYF. The V call is TRBV10-3, the J call TRBJ2-5; D call uncertain. This CDR3 is built from 11 residues. Trimming shortened V by 6 bases and J by 0 bases, and 2 bases separated the two germline ends. Looked up from germline, CDR1 is ENHRY and CDR2 is SYGVKD.

In DNA form, the CDR3 reads TGCGCCAGCAGCGCCCCCGGGACAGGGGCCTACGAGCAGTACTTC. It is translated as CASSAPGTGAYEQYF. V is TRBV5-1 and J is TRBJ2-7; 10 bases align to TRBD1. The germline V gene has CDR1 SGHRS and CDR2 YFSETQ. With V trimmed by 4 bases and J by 2 bases, 6 bases remained unmatched. The CDR3 is made up of 15 amino acids.

The genes are TRBV28 and TRBJ2-1, with 11 bases fitting TRBD2. This CDR3 is built from 16 residues. From germline, CDR1 is MDHEN and CDR2 SYDVKM. The trim removed 5 bases at V and 3 bases at J, leaving 6 bases unmatched. The CDR3 loop reads CASSPASGRNYNEQFF. CDR3 in DNA: TGTGCCAGCAGTCCCGCTAGCGGGAGGAACTACAATGAGCAGTTCTTC.

This clone was seen more than once but under ten times. V is TRBV30 and J is TRBJ2-3; 7 nucleotides align to TRBD2. The CDR3 runs 13 residues. J gave up 10 bases and V 3 bases, and 10 bases lay outside the gene matches. CDR1 and CDR2 (germline): GTSNPN, SVGIG (reference sequence). For the CDR3, the DNA is TGTGCCTGGAGCGCTTCTGGACTAGGGGCGCAGTATTTT. This translates into CAWSASGLGAQYF. Looking up the rest from reference TRBV30 and TRBJ2-3 gives the full variable domain: SQTIHQWPATLVQPVGSPLSLECTVEGTSNPNLYWYRQAAGRGLQLLFYSVGIGQISSEVPQNLSASRPQDRQFILSSKKLLLSDSGFYLCAWSASGLGAQYFGPGTRLTVL.

The V gene is TRBV6-5, the J gene TRBJ1-1; no clear D. The CDR3 consists of 16 residues. V gave up 2 bases and J gave up 2 bases, with 15 bases separating them. The germline CDR1 and CDR2 sequences are MNHEY and SVGAGI. The CDR3 DNA reads TGTGCCAGCAGTTACACTACAGCCTCGAGAAACACTGAAGCTTTCTTT. As protein: CASSYTTASRNTEAFF.

The gene calls are TRBV7-9 and TRBJ2-3; D gene uncertain. Germline CDR1 reads SEHNR; CDR2 reads FQNEAQ (reference sequence). The V end was cut by 5 bases, the J end by 5 bases, with 14 bases between. This CDR3 is built from 14 residues. The CDR3 coding sequence is TGTGCCAGCAGCGAGAGCCGGGCAAAAGATACGCAGTATTTT. It translates to CASSESRAKDTQYF.

The chain has TRBV7-9 and TRBJ2-1; D not certain. Trimming removed 1 base at V and 8 bases at J, with 3 bases between. Germline V gene lookup returns CDR1 SEHNR and CDR2 FQNEAQ (reference sequence). This CDR3 is built from 11 residues. Here the CDR3 DNA reads TGTGCCAGCAGCTTAGTAGATGAGCAGTTCTTC. Translating gives CASSLVDEQFF.

The V gene is TRBV5-6, the J gene TRBJ2-5; TRBD1 matches 8 bases. Germline V gives CDR1 SGHDT, CDR2 YYEEEE. The junction had 11 bases not matched to a gene; V was cut back by 4 bases and J by 3 bases. CDR3 length equals 16 residues. This chain's CDR3 is CASSLSGTGAKETQYF. Here the CDR3 DNA reads TGTGCCAGCAGCCTCTCCGGGACAGGAGCGAAAGAGACCCAGTACTTC.

The gene calls are TRBV7-8 and TRBJ2-1; maybe TRBD1 (5 bases). The CDR3 totals 13 residues. Germline CDR1 and CDR2: SGHVS and FQNEAQ. With 5 bases removed from V and 8 bases from J, the gap between germline ends came to 13 bases. The CDR3 spells CASSLTVGDEQFF. CDR3 DNA sequence: TGTGCCAGCAGCCTTACAGTAGGGGATGAGCAGTTCTTC.

This chain uses TRBV19 with TRBJ2-1; 10 nucleotides line up with TRBD2. This CDR3 spans 14 amino acids. Germline V gives CDR1 LNHDA, CDR2 SQIVND (reference sequence). V trimming: 7 bases; J trimming: 7 bases; junction bases outside the gene matches: 7. The CDR3 loop is CASKPSGRENEQFF. The CDR3 DNA sequence: TGTGCCAGTAAACCTAGCGGGAGAGAAAATGAGCAGTTCTTC. The full variable domain, its missing parts supplied by reference TRBV19 and TRBJ2-1, is DGGITQSPKYLFRKEGQNVTLSCEQNLNHDAMYWYRQDPGQGLRLIYYSQIVNDFQKGDIAEGYSVSREKKESFPLTVTSAQKNPTAFYLCASKPSGRENEQFFGPGTRLTVL.

V usage is TRBV4-1 and J usage is TRBJ2-7, with D perhaps being TRBD1 or TRBD2 (5 bases each). Germline V gene lookup returns CDR1 MGHRA and CDR2 YSYEKL. The CDR3 has 17 amino acids. The V gene lost 0 bases and the J gene lost 0 bases, with 15 bases spanning the gap. CDR3 nucleotide sequence: TGCGCCAGCAGCCAAGATTCGGTGGGGACCCGCTCCTACGAGCAGTACTTC. Encoded protein: CASSQDSVGTRSYEQYF.

The V and J genes are TRBV7-2 and TRBJ2-1; no definite D call. V shed 1 base and J shed 7 bases, with 14 bases lying between them. The CDR3 loop spans 15 amino acids. CDR1 SGHTA and CDR2 FQGNSA come from the germline V gene. CDR3 amino acids: CASSLGPGLSNEQFF. The DNA for the CDR3 is TGTGCCAGCAGCTTAGGACCCGGGCTTTCGAATGAGCAGTTCTTC.

V is TRBV2 and J is TRBJ1-2; D may be TRBD1 (5 bases). This CDR3 region has 13 residues. V lost 6 bases to trimming and J lost 2 bases, with 10 bases between them. CDR1 and CDR2 (germline): SNHLY, FYNNEI. The CDR3 region has the DNA TGTGCCAGCAGACCCTCAGGGAACTATGGCTACACCTTC. As protein: CASRPSGNYGYTF.

The chain links TRBV7-2 to TRBJ2-1, with D possibly being TRBD1 or TRBD2 (5 bases each). V lost 5 bases and J 5 bases, leaving 10 bases between the germline ends. The germline CDR1 and CDR2 sequences are SGHTA and FQGNSA. The CDR3 spans 13 residues. The CDR3 region is CASSMGRNNEQFF. CDR3 DNA sequence: TGTGCCAGCAGCATGGGACGTAACAATGAGCAGTTCTTC.

The chain couples TRBV6-2 or TRBV6-3 to TRBJ2-5; possible D gene TRBD2, 5 bases. Germline CDR1 is MNHEY and CDR2 is SVGEGT. The CDR3 consists of 15 residues. The V gene lost 0 bases and the J gene lost 5 bases, with 13 bases spanning the gap. CDR3 nucleotides: TGTGCCAGCAGTTACTCTCTAGCCTCTGGGGAGACCCAGTACTTC. Its translation is CASSYSLASGETQYF.

The chain recombines TRBV7-2 with TRBJ2-5, with TRBD1 matching over 8 bases. Germline lookup yields CDR1 SGHTA and CDR2 FQGNSA. The CDR3 sequence is 15 residues long. V trimming: 5 bases; J trimming: 4 bases; junction bases outside the gene matches: 9. As DNA, the CDR3 is TGTGCCAGCAGCCCGAGGACAGGGATGAGAGAGACCCAGTACTTC. Its translation: CASSPRTGMRETQYF.

The V gene is TRBV30, the J gene TRBJ2-7; D may correspond to TRBD1 or TRBD2 (5 bases each). This CDR3 comprises 13 residues. Trimming shortened V by 0 bases and J by 6 bases, and 12 bases separated the two germline ends. Germline values: CDR1 GTSNPN, CDR2 SVGIG (reference sequence). In DNA form, the CDR3 reads TGTGCCTGGAGTGTAGGCTCTGGGACCGAGCAGTACTTC. Translation: CAWSVGSGTEQYF. The full variable domain, its missing parts supplied by reference TRBV30 and TRBJ2-7, is SQTIHQWPATLVQPVGSPLSLECTVEGTSNPNLYWYRQAAGRGLQLLFYSVGIGQISSEVPQNLSASRPQDRQFILSSKKLLLSDSGFYLCAWSVGSGTEQYFGPGTRLTVT.

This chain uses TRBV27 with TRBJ1-6, with D possibly TRBD1 on 6 matching bases. Germline V gives CDR1 MNHEY, CDR2 SMNVEV (reference sequence). The CDR3 runs to 15 residues. The V gene lost 3 bases and the J gene lost 4 bases, with 10 bases spanning the gap. CDR3 in amino acids: CASSFYRAYNSPLHF. The DNA for the CDR3 is TGTGCCAGCAGTTTCTACAGGGCTTATAATTCACCCCTCCACTTT.

The J gene is TRBJ2-3, the V gene TRBV18; 11 bases line up with TRBD1. The ends lost 3 bases at V and 5 bases at J; junction bases unmatched: 10. The CDR3 has 17 amino acids. From germline, CDR1 is KGHSH and CDR2 LQKENI. The CDR3 coding sequence is TGTGCCAGCTCACCCTACGGACAGGGGGCGCAGGGAGATACGCAGTATTTT. The encoded protein is CASSPYGQGAQGDTQYF.

V and J are TRBV15 and TRBJ1-5; 7 bases line up with TRBD1. The CDR3 is 17 residues long. Losses at the gene ends were 3 bases for V and 4 bases for J; bases not matched to a gene: 12. Germline assignment: CDR1 LNHNV and CDR2 YYDKDF (reference sequence). The DNA of the CDR3 is TGTGCCACCAGCAGCGTGGGACAGCCCCCGTGGAATCAGCCCCAGCATTTT. Translation: CATSSVGQPPWNQPQHF. The whole variable domain, remainder taken from reference TRBV15 and TRBJ1-5, is DAMVIQNPRYQVTQFGKPVTLSCSQTLNHNVMYWYQQKSSQAPKLLFHYYDKDFNNEADTPDNFQSRRPNTSFCFLDIRSPGLGDTAMYLCATSSVGQPPWNQPQHFGDGTRLSIL.